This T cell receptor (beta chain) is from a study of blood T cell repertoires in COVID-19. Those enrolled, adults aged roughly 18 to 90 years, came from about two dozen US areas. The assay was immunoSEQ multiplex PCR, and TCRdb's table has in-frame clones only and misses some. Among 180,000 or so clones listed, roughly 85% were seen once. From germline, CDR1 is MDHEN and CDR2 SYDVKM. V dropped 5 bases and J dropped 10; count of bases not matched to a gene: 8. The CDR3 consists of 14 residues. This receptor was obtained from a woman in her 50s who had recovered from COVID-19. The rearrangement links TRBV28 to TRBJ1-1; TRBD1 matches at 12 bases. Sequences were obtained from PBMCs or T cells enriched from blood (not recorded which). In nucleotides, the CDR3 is TGTGCCAGCAGTCCGGGACAGGGGGCCGACTCAGCTTTCTTT. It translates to CASSPGQGADSAFF. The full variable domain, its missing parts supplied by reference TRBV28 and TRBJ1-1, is DVKVTQSSRYLVKRTGEKVFLECVQDMDHENMFWYRQDPGLGLRLIYFSYDVKMKEKGDIPEGYSVSREKKERFSLILESASTNQTSMYLCASSPGQGADSAFFGQGTRLTVV.